These 18 T cell receptor beta chains were all obtained from the same sample, sequenced in a study of T cells in Graves' hyperthyroidism and ophthalmopathy. Regions amplified from RNA transcripts were the TCR beta CDR3 regions. An initial round of RT-PCR targeting the TCR CDR3 relied on the HTBI primer set. TCRdb used MiXCR to reprocess the multiplex PCR reads, holding one entry per CDR3 protein. The sample carries some 690,000 distinct CDR3 sequences, approximately 15% recorded once. The sequenced sample was blood. All receptors come from a man in his fifties with Graves' hyperthyroidism.

On this clonotype itself: One end of the junction is discordant with germline, which a read error may explain. The chain has TRBV3-1 and TRBJ1-3, with D hard to call. This CDR3 has 15 residues. The germline V gene encodes CDR1 LGHDT and CDR2 YNNKEL (reference sequence). The CDR3 loop is CASSHFGGPGNTIYF. The CDR3 bases are TGTGCCAGCAGCCATTTCGGAGGGCCTGGGAACACCATATATTTT.

This clonotype came up a few times. This chain connects TRBV28 to TRBJ1-3; D uncertain. V was pared by 6 bases and J by 0 bases, with 9 bases between. The CDR3 spans 14 residues. The germline V gene encodes CDR1 MDHEN and CDR2 SYDVKM. The CDR3 sequence: CASSGPDSGNTIYF. The CDR3 coding sequence is TGTGCCAGCAGCGGGCCCGACTCTGGAAACACCATATATTTT. The full variable domain, its missing parts supplied by reference TRBV28 and TRBJ1-3, is DVKVTQSSRYLVKRTGEKVFLECVQDMDHENMFWYRQDPGLGLRLIYFSYDVKMKEKGDIPEGYSVSREKKERFSLILESASTNQTSMYLCASSGPDSGNTIYFGEGSWLTVV.

This clonotype was seen at least ten times. V usage is TRBV11-3 and J usage is TRBJ2-1; TRBD1 matches 11 bases. This CDR3 region has 15 residues. Germline assignment: CDR1 SGHNT and CDR2 YENEEA. J was trimmed by 6 bases and V by 5 bases; bases with no gene match: 6. Here the CDR3 reads CASSTDGTGGNEQFF. The CDR3 region has the DNA TGTGCCAGCAGCACCGACGGGACAGGGGGCAATGAGCAGTTCTTC.

This clonotype was counted a few times. The chain combines TRBV5-1 with TRBJ2-2; TRBD2 matches at 9 bases. Germline lookup yields CDR1 SGHRS and CDR2 YFSETQ. V was clipped by 2 bases and J by 0 bases; unmatched bases: 2. The CDR3 extends over 16 amino acids. This CDR3 is CASSFSGSANTGELFF. The CDR3 bases are TGCGCCAGCAGCTTTAGCGGGAGTGCGAACACCGGGGAGCTGTTTTTT.

This clonotype was seen repeatedly, ten times or more. V usage is TRBV28 and J usage is TRBJ2-5; D gene uncertain. The germline V gene has CDR1 MDHEN and CDR2 SYDVKM. Trimming removed 5 bases at V and 2 bases at J, with 12 bases between. The CDR3 has 14 amino acids. The CDR3 here is CASSPRNIQETQYF. The CDR3 nucleotides are TGTGCCAGCAGTCCCAGGAATATACAAGAGACCCAGTACTTC. Variable domain in full (rest from reference TRBV28 and TRBJ2-5): DVKVTQSSRYLVKRTGEKVFLECVQDMDHENMFWYRQDPGLGLRLIYFSYDVKMKEKGDIPEGYSVSREKKERFSLILESASTNQTSMYLCASSPRNIQETQYFGPGTRLLVL.

This clonotype turned up a few times. This sequence joins TRBV30 and TRBJ1-4; perhaps TRBD1 as D (6 bases). V lost 4 bases and J 8 bases, leaving 14 bases between the germline ends. The CDR3 sequence is 13 residues long. Germline assignment: CDR1 GTSNPN and CDR2 SVGIG (reference sequence). This CDR3 reads CAWKMAGEEKLFF. CDR3 DNA sequence: TGTGCCTGGAAGATGGCAGGGGAAGAAAAACTGTTTTTT.

In regard to this clonotype: Possible read error: a much larger clone is one base away. Given the absence of the conserved phenylalanine or tryptophan at the CDR3 end, a read error is likely. V gene TRBV20-1 combines with J gene TRBJ2-1; D could derive from TRBD1 or TRBD2 (5 bases each). There are 12 residues in the CDR3. Per germline, CDR1 DFQATT and CDR2 SNEGSKA (reference sequence). Trimming took off 3 bases at V and 5 bases at J, with 8 bases between the two ends. The CDR3 bases are TGCAGTGCTAGGGGGACGAACAATGAGCAGTTCCTC. Translating it yields CSARGTNNEQFL.

The chain carries TRBV5-1 and TRBJ2-3, with 9 bases that match TRBD1. Germline CDR1 is SGHRS and CDR2 is YFSETQ. V lost 2 bases to trimming and J lost 6 bases; unmatched junction nucleotides: 7. CDR3 length equals 15 residues. CDR3 nucleotide sequence: TGCGCCAGCAGCTTTCGGGACAGGGTTTACGATACGCAGTATTTT. It codes for CASSFRDRVYDTQYF.

The rearrangement links TRBV29-1 to TRBJ2-4; either TRBD1 or TRBD2 may fit D (5 bases each). This CDR3 has 11 residues. Deletions cut 3 bases from V and 9 bases from J, with 9 bases between. In germline, CDR1 is SQVTM, CDR2 ANQGSEA. CDR3 region: CSVELRGIQYF. CDR3 DNA sequence: TGCAGCGTTGAGTTGAGGGGCATTCAGTACTTC.

The chain uses TRBV19 and TRBJ1-1; possible D gene TRBD1, 5 bases. The CDR3 is made up of 14 amino acids. Germline values: CDR1 LNHDA, CDR2 SQIVND (reference sequence). The V gene lost 3 bases and the J gene lost 1 base, with 9 bases spanning the gap. The CDR3 loop reads CASSMGRANTEAFF. Written as DNA, the CDR3 is TGTGCCAGTAGTATGGGCAGGGCGAACACTGAAGCTTTCTTT.

This clonotype was seen only a few times. The genes are TRBV4-1 and TRBJ1-5, with D possibly matching TRBD1 (6 bases). The germline CDR1 and CDR2 sequences are MGHRA and YSYEKL. The CDR3 length is 13 residues. V was cut by 0 bases and J by 15 bases, with 15 bases left in between. The CDR3 reads CASSQDPGGLRHF. The CDR3 DNA sequence: TGCGCCAGCAGCCAAGATCCGGGGGGGCTGAGGCATTTT.

This clonotype was picked up many times. The chain is built from TRBV20-1 and TRBJ1-1; the match to TRBD1 covers 7 bases. This CDR3 contains 13 residues. V gave up 6 bases and J gave up 0 bases; unmatched junction bases: 4. Germline lookup yields CDR1 DFQATT and CDR2 SNEGSKA (reference sequence). CDR3 nucleotides: TGCAGTGCCTTGGGACAGCTGAACACTGAAGCTTTCTTT. This gives the protein CSALGQLNTEAFF.

This clonotype was observed many times. The rearrangement links TRBV3-1 to TRBJ1-4; TRBD1 matches at 7 bases. CDR1 LGHDT and CDR2 YNNKEL come from the germline V gene (reference sequence). The CDR3 is 15 amino acids. V was clipped by 3 bases and J by 8 bases; unmatched bases: 9. CDR3 bases: TGTGCCAGCAGCCACAACGAGGGGGCCGGGGAAAAACTGTTTTTT. Its protein product is CASSHNEGAGEKLFF.

At least ten counts were recorded for this clonotype. The rearrangement links TRBV29-1 to TRBJ1-1; a possible D gene is TRBD1 (6 bases). CDR1 and CDR2 (germline): SQVTM, ANQGSEA. The ends were cut back, 7 bases at V and 1 base at J, with 16 bases in the middle. The CDR3 length is 14 residues. The CDR3 DNA sequence: TGCAGCGCAGAAATCGGACAGTCGAACACTGAAGCTTTCTTT. It is translated as CSAEIGQSNTEAFF.

This clonotype was recorded many times. V is TRBV2 and J is TRBJ2-7; D remains unclear. Looked up from germline, CDR1 is SNHLY and CDR2 is FYNNEI. CDR3 length equals 15 residues. Trimming took off 0 bases at V and 0 bases at J, with 9 bases between the two ends. The CDR3 spells CASSEARYSSYEQYF. The CDR3 DNA is TGTGCCAGCAGTGAAGCGCGGTACAGCTCCTACGAGCAGTACTTC. Full variable domain (outside the CDR3, taken from reference TRBV2 and TRBJ2-7): EPEVTQTPSHQVTQMGQEVILRCVPISNHLYFYWYRQILGQKVEFLVSFYNNEISEKSEIFDDQFSVERPDGSNFTLKIRSTKLEDSAMYFCASSEARYSSYEQYFGPGTRLTVT.

This clonotype was picked up many times. The V call is TRBV18, the J call TRBJ2-1; D gene unclear. The V and J ends lost 5 bases and 3 bases respectively, with 5 bases between them. Germline V lookup: CDR1 KGHSH, CDR2 LQKENI. This CDR3 region has 12 residues. This CDR3 is CASSTLYNEQFF. The CDR3 DNA is TGTGCCAGCTCAACCCTCTACAATGAGCAGTTCTTC.

This chain connects TRBV6-2 or TRBV6-3 to TRBJ2-1, with TRBD2 matching over 11 bases. Germline V gene lookup returns CDR1 MNHEY and CDR2 SVGEGT. CDR3 size: 16 residues. V shed 5 bases, J shed 4 bases, and the junction held 7 bases outside the gene matches. CDR3 nucleotide sequence: TGTGCCAGCAGTCGGGGACTAGCGGAGGCTTACAATGAGCAGTTCTTC. As protein: CASSRGLAEAYNEQFF.

This clonotype has ten or more counts. The rearrangement joins TRBV28 to TRBJ1-2, with D unresolved. This CDR3 is built from 13 residues. V lost 4 bases, J lost 3 bases, and 9 bases lay in between. Germline assignment: CDR1 MDHEN and CDR2 SYDVKM. For the CDR3, the DNA is TGTGCCAGCAGTTCCTTGAACTACTATGGCTACACCTTC. Translation: CASSSLNYYGYTF.